The TCR beta chain under discussion was sequenced for a study of CD8+CD57+ T cells in acquired aplastic anemia (dated by TCRdb to between 2018 and 2020). For context, the study as a whole: On average, sorted CD4+ and CD8+ cells yielded 3 to 4 ug of extracted DNA, with a range of about 0.17 to 27.4 ug. An average of around 10 million reads for CD4+ cells and 11 million to 12 million reads for CD8+ cells was obtained from healthy donor samples.

The investigation overall reported the following: Around 31 CD8+ CDR3 sequences were shared between patients and controls but appeared highly expressed in patients and within their immunodominant clones. CD8+ Simpson's diversity did not differ significantly between patients and healthy controls (P=0.060).

Genomic DNA was used as template for profiling of TCR beta VDJ combinations and CDR3 sequences. An Illumina HiSeq 2000 was used for TCR repertoire sequencing. In the source study's methods: Repertoire assessment relied on Simpson's diversity index, CDR3 size and DJ length profiles, and TRBV/TRBJ rearrangement plots. The most abundant DNA sequence in the deep sequencing data was defined as the immunodominant clone. CDR3 amino acid sequences were checked for sharing across subjects and were also compared against the VDJdb database and published repertoires. TCRdb handled the public reads itself, with Q25 trimming in fastp and clone calling in MiXCR, and kept productive beta chains. Every entry covers one CDR3 protein and lists the most common genes and DNA from its rows. These V and J calls are TCRdb output, not the study's own analysis. The sample table contains 150,000 or so distinct CDR3 sequences; only one count was recorded for 55% to 70% of them. The top ten clones comprise under 60% of the sample.

TCR repertoires of sorted CD4+ and CD8+ blood T cells from severe aplastic anemia patients and healthy subjects were deep-sequenced in the study. Ficoll-Paque density gradient centrifugation was used to isolate peripheral blood mononuclear cells. Before DNA extraction, CD4+ and CD8+ T cells were sorted by FACS or by magnetic beads. Comments on this clonotype: Its binding antigen is unknown. Base qualities are missing; no much larger clone stands one base away.

Ends trimmed: V by 8 bases, J by 2 bases; bases unmatched to a gene: 7. Taken from the germline V gene, the CDR1 and CDR2 loops are WSHSY and SAAADI. Measured from the cysteine to the phenylalanine, the CDR3 is 14 residues long. Just CDR3 DNA is preserved here, 42 bases in frame from base 1. Sequencing was done on a sample of sorted CD4+, CD8+, or CD8+CD57+ T cells (not recorded which) from PBMCs. The sequence links TRBV10-2 to TRBJ1-2, with 8 bases aligning to TRBD1. The TCR was taken from a human donor in good health. The CDR3 reads CASLEQGGNYGYTF. The nucleotides are TGCGCCAGCCTAGAACAGGGGGGAAACTATGGCTACACCTTC.